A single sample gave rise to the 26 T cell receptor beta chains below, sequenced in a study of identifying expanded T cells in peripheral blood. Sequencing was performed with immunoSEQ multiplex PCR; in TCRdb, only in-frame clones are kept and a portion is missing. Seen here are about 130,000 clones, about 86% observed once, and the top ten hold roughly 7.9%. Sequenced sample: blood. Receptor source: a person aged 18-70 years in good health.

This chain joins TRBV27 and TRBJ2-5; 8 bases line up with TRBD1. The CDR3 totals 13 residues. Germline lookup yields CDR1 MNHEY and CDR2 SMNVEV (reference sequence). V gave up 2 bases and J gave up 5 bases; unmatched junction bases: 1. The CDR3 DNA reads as TGTGCCAGCAGTTTACGGACAGGGGAGACCCAGTACTTC. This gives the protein CASSLRTGETQYF.

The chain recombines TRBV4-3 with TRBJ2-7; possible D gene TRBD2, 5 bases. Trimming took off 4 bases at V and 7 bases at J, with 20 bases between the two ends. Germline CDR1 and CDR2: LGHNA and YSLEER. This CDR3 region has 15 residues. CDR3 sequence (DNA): TGCGCCAGCAGCCTAGGGATTCCGGCTACGGGGGAGCAGTACTTC. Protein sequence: CASSLGIPATGEQYF.

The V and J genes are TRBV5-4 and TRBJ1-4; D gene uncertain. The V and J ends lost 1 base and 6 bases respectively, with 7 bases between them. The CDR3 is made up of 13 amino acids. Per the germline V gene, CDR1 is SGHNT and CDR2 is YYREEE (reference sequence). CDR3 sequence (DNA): TGTGCCAGCAGCTTGTCACTGGATGAAAAACTGTTTTTT. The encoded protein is CASSLSLDEKLFF.

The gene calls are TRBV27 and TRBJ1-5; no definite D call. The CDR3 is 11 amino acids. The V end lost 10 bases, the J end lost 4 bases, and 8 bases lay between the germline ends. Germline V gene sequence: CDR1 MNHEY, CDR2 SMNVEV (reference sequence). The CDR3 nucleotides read TGTGCCAACCCCCAAAATCAGCCCCAGCATTTT. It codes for CANPQNQPQHF.

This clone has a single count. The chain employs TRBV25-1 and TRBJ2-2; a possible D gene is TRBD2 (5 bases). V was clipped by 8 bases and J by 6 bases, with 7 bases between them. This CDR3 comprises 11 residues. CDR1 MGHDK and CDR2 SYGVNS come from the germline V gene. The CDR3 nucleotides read TGTGCCAGCTCCGGGGCCGGGGAGCTGTTTTTT. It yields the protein CASSGAGELFF. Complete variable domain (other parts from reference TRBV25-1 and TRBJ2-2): EADIYQTPRYLVIGTGKKITLECSQTMGHDKMYWYQQDPGMELHLIHYSYGVNSTEKGDLSSESTVSRIRTEHFPLTLESARPSHTSQYLCASSGAGELFFGEGSRLTVL.

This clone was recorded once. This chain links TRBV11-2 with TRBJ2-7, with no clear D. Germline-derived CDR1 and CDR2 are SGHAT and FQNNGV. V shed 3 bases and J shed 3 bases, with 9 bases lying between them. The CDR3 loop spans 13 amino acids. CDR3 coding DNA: TGTGCCAGCAGCTTTGAGGTGAGCTACGAGCAGTACTTC. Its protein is CASSFEVSYEQYF. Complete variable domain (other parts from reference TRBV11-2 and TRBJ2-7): EAGVAQSPRYKIIEKRQSVAFWCNPISGHATLYWYQQILGQGPKLLIQFQNNGVVDDSQLPKDRFSAERLKGVDSTLKIQPAKLEDSAVYLCASSFEVSYEQYFGPGTRLTVT.

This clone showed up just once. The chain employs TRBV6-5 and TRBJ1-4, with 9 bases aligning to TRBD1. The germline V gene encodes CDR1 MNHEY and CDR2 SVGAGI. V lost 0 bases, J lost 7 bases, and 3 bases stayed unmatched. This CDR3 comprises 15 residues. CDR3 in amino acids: CASSYSGTGTEKLFF. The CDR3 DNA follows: TGTGCCAGCAGTTACTCGGGGACAGGGACTGAAAAACTGTTTTTT.

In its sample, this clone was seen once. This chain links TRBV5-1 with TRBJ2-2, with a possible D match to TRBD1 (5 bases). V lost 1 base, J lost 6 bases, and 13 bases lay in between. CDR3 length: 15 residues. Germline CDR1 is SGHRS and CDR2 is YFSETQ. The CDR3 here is CASSLMAGSAGELFF. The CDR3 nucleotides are TGCGCCAGCAGCTTGATGGCAGGGTCCGCCGGGGAGCTGTTTTTT. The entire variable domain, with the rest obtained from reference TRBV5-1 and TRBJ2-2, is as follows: KAGVTQTPRYLIKTRGQQVTLSCSPISGHRSVSWYQQTPGQGLQFLFEYFSETQRNKGNFPGRFSGRQFSNSRSEMNVSTLELGDSALYLCASSLMAGSAGELFFGEGSRLTVL.

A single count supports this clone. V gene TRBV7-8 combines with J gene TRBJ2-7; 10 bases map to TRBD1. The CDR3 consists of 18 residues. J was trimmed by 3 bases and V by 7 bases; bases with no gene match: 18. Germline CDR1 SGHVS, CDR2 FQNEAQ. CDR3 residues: CASNPGGLLGQGDYEQYF. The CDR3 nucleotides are TGTGCCAGCAACCCCGGGGGATTATTAGGACAGGGGGACTACGAGCAGTACTTC. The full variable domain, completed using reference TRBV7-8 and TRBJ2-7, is GAGVSQSPRYKVAKRGQDVALRCDPISGHVSLFWYQQALGQGPEFLTYFQNEAQLDKSGLPSDRFFAERPEGSVSTLKIQRTQQEDSAVYLCASNPGGLLGQGDYEQYFGPGTRLTVT.

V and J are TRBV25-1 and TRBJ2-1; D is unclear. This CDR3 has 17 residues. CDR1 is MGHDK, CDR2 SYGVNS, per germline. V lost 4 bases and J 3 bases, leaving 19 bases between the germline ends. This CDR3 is CASSGLNLTRDYNEQFF. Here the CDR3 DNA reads TGTGCCAGCAGTGGCTTGAATCTCACCCGAGACTACAATGAGCAGTTCTTC.

The CDR3 reads CSANRGEQYF. CDR3 DNA: TGCAGTGCTAATAGGGGCGAGCAGTACTTC. This chain connects TRBV20-1 to TRBJ2-7; possibly TRBD1 for D (5 bases). Trimming took off 4 bases at V and 6 bases at J, with 7 bases between the two ends. CDR1 is DFQATT, CDR2 SNEGSKA, per germline (reference sequence). The CDR3 spans 10 residues.

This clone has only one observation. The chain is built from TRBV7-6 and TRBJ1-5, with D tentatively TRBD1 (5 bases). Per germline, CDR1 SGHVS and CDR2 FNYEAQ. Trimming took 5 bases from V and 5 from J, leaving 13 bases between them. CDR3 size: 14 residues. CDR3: CASSQGGRDQPQHF. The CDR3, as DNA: TGTGCCAGCAGCCAGGGTGGCAGGGATCAGCCCCAGCATTTT. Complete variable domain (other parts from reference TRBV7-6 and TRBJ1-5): GAGVSQSPRYKVTKRGQDVALRCDPISGHVSLYWYRQALGQGPEFLTYFNYEAQQDKSGLPNDRFSAERPEGSISTLTIQRTEQRDSAMYRCASSQGGRDQPQHFGDGTRLSIL.

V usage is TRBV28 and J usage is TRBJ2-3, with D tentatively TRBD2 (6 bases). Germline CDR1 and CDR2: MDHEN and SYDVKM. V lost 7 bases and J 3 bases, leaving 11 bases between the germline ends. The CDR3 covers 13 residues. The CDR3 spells CASIGSATDTQYF. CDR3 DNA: TGTGCCAGCATCGGGAGTGCAACAGATACGCAGTATTTT.

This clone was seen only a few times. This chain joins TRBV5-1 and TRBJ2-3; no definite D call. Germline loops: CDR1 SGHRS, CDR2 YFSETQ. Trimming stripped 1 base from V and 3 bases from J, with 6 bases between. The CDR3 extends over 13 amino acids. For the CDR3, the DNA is TGCGCCAGCAGCTTGCACACGACAGATACGCAGTATTTT. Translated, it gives CASSLHTTDTQYF.

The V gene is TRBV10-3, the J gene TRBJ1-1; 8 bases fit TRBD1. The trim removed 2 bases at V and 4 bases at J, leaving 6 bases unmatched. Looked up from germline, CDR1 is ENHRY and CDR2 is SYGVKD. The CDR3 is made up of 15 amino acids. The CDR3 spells CAISEGRGRITEAFF. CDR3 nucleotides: TGTGCCATCAGTGAGGGCAGGGGGCGCATCACTGAAGCTTTCTTT.

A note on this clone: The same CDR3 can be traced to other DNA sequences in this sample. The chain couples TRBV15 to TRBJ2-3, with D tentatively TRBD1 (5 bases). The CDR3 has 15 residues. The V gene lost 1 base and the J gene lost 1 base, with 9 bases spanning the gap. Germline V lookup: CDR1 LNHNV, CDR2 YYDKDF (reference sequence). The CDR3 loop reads CATSRGGSGTDTQYF. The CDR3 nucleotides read TGTGCCACCAGCAGAGGGGGCTCTGGCACAGATACGCAGTATTTT.

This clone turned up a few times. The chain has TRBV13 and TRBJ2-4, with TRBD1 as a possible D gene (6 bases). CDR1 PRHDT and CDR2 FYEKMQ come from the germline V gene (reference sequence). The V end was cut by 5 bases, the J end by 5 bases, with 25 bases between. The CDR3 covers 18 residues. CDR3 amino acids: CASSGDRYPGDSENIQYF. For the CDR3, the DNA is TGTGCCAGCAGCGGAGACAGGTACCCCGGAGACAGTGAAAACATTCAGTACTTC.

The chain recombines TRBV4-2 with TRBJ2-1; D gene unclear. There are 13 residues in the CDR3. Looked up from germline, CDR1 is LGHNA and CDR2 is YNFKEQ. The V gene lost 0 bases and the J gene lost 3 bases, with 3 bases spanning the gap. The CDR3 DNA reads TGTGCCAGCAGCCAAGACCACTACAATGAGCAGTTCTTC. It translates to CASSQDHYNEQFF.

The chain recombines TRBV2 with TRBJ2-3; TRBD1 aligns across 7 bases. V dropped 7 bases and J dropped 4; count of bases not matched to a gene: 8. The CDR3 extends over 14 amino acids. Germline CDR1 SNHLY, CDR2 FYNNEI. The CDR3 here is CASTYRGTPDTQYF. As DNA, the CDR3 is TGTGCCAGCACATACAGGGGCACCCCAGATACGCAGTATTTT.

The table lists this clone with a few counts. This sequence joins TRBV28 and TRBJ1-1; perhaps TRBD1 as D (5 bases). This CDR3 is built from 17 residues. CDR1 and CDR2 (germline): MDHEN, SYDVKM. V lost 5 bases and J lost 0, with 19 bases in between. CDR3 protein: CASSPPPRAYVNTEAFF. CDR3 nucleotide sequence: TGTGCCAGCAGTCCCCCACCCAGGGCCTATGTGAACACTGAAGCTTTCTTT. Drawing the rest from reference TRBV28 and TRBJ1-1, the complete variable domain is DVKVTQSSRYLVKRTGEKVFLECVQDMDHENMFWYRQDPGLGLRLIYFSYDVKMKEKGDIPEGYSVSREKKERFSLILESASTNQTSMYLCASSPPPRAYVNTEAFFGQGTRLTVV.

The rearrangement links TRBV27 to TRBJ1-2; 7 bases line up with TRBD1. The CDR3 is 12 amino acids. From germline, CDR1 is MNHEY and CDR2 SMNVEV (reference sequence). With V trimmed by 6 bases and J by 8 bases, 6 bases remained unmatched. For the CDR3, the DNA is TGTGCCAGCAGCTACACAGGGGACGGCTACACCTTC. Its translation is CASSYTGDGYTF.

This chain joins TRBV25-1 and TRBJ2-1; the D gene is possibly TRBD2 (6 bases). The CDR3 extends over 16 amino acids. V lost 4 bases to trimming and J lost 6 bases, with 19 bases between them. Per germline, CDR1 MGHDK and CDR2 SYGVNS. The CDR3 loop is CASSGTKKPRVNEQFF. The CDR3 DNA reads TGTGCCAGCAGTGGGACTAAAAAACCCAGGGTCAATGAGCAGTTCTTC.

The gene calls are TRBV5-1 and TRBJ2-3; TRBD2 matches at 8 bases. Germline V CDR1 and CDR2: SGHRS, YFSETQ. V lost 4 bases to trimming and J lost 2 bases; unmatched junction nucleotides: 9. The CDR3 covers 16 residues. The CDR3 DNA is TGCGCCAGCAGCCCAACTAGCGGATACTCCACAGATACGCAGTATTTT. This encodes CASSPTSGYSTDTQYF.

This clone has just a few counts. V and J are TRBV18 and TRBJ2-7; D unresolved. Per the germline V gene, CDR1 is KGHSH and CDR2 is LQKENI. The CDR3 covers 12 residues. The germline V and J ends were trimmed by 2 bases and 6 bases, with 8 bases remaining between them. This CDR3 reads CASSPRQREQYF. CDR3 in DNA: TGTGCCAGCTCACCAAGACAACGCGAGCAGTACTTC.

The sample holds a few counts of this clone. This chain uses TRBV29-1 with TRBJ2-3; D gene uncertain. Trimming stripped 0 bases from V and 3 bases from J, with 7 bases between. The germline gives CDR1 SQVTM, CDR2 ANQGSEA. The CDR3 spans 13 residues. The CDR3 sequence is CSVEDWATDTQYF. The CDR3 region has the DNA TGCAGCGTTGAAGATTGGGCTACAGATACGCAGTATTTT.

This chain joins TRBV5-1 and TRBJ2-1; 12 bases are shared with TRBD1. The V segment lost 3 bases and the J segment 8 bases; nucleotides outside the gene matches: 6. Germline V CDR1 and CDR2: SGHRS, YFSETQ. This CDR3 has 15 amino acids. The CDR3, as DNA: TGCGCCAGCAGCTCCTCCGGGACAGGGGGCTATGAGCAGTTCTTC. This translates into CASSSSGTGGYEQFF.